Presented here are 22 T cell receptor beta chains from one specimen sequenced in a study of control samples from healthy donors and cancer patients (dated by TCRdb to about 2020). Library method: the immunoSEQ multiplex PCR assay. Imported from immuneACCESS, the table was reduced by TCRdb to in-frame sequences with V and J called. These copies leave out some clones; in studies compared against another copy, an unresolved V gene accounts for under half, and the cause of the remainder is not known. This sample gives approximately 100,000 clones in total; over 85% of them show up just once. The top ten clones comprise about 3% of the sample. Sequencing was carried out using blood. Receptors were obtained from a human donor in good health. The donor label of this sample is uncertain.

Only one count was recorded for this clone. The V call is TRBV2, the J call TRBJ1-2; D might be TRBD1 (5 bases). The germline V gene encodes CDR1 SNHLY and CDR2 FYNNEI. V lost 6 bases and J 0 bases, leaving 11 bases between the germline ends. CDR3 size: 14 residues. DNA of the CDR3: TGTGCCAGCAGAGAGACAGAGTCTAACTATGGCTACACCTTC. This gives the protein CASRETESNYGYTF.

This chain connects TRBV5-4 to TRBJ1-1, with 7 bases lining up with TRBD1. Germline-derived CDR1 and CDR2 are SGHNT and YYREEE (reference sequence). The V gene end was trimmed by 4 bases and the J gene end by 4 bases; junction bases not matched to a gene: 7. The CDR3 has 14 amino acids. The CDR3 nucleotides read TGTGCCAGCAGCGGAACAGGGGTGAGCACTGAAGCTTTCTTT. It codes for CASSGTGVSTEAFF.

V usage is TRBV30 and J usage is TRBJ1-1; D remains unclear. Germline CDR1 is GTSNPN and CDR2 is SVGIG (reference sequence). The CDR3 is made up of 11 amino acids. V was clipped by 8 bases and J by 5 bases, with 12 bases between them. The CDR3 DNA follows: TGTGCCGTATCACAAGGGACTGAAGCTTTCTTT. Amino acids: CAVSQGTEAFF.

The gene calls are TRBV7-3 and TRBJ2-5; 8 bases line up with TRBD1. Trimming at V came to 0 bases and at J to 4 bases, leaving 4 bases not matched to a gene. The CDR3 sequence is 15 residues long. CDR1 is SGHTA and CDR2 is FQGTGA in the germline V gene. CDR3 in DNA: TGTGCCAGCAGCTTAACGGGCGGACAGGGAGAGACCCAGTACTTC. This codes for CASSLTGGQGETQYF.

V usage is TRBV18 and J usage is TRBJ2-7; no definite D call. V lost 1 base to trimming and J lost 1 base, with 8 bases between them. Germline V lookup: CDR1 KGHSH, CDR2 LQKENI. This CDR3 has 14 amino acids. The CDR3 DNA follows: TGTGCCAGCTCACCACAGAGTTCATCCTACGAGCAGTACTTC. It yields the protein CASSPQSSSYEQYF.

V usage is TRBV4-1 and J usage is TRBJ2-6, with a possible D match to TRBD1 (6 bases). The V gene's germline CDR1 is MGHRA and CDR2 YSYEKL. With 6 bases removed from V and 4 bases from J, the gap between germline ends came to 13 bases. The CDR3 runs 15 residues. The CDR3 is CASRSGAVGANVLTF. In DNA, the CDR3 is TGCGCCAGCAGATCAGGGGCGGTAGGGGCCAACGTCCTGACTTTC.

This sequence joins TRBV11-2 and TRBJ1-2, with D tentatively TRBD1 (5 bases). CDR3 length equals 15 residues. Germline-derived CDR1 and CDR2 are SGHAT and FQNNGV. The V end lost 1 base, the J end lost 2 bases, and 11 bases lay between the germline ends. This CDR3 reads CASSLVLRGNYGYTF. The CDR3 DNA is TGTGCCAGCAGCTTAGTGCTTCGGGGGAACTATGGCTACACCTTC.

V and J are TRBV6-2 or TRBV6-3 and TRBJ2-3; TRBD2 aligns across 7 bases. Germline values: CDR1 MNHEY, CDR2 SVGEGT. Trimming removed 6 bases from V and 3 bases from J; junction bases left unmatched: 12. This CDR3 spans 16 amino acids. The CDR3 DNA follows: TGTGCCAGCAGCCAGTTGGAGCGGGGTGGAACAGATACGCAGTATTTT. Amino acid sequence: CASSQLERGGTDTQYF.

The J gene is TRBJ1-2, the V gene TRBV20-1; the D is unclear. CDR1 DFQATT and CDR2 SNEGSKA come from the germline V gene (reference sequence). This CDR3 region has 10 residues. The V end lost 0 bases, the J end lost 11 bases, and 7 bases lay between the germline ends. The CDR3 protein is CSARDGRYTF. The CDR3, as DNA: TGCAGTGCTAGAGACGGCAGGTACACCTTC.

The rearrangement joins TRBV4-1 to TRBJ2-1, with D maybe TRBD2 (7 bases). V was pared by 0 bases and J by 7 bases, with 19 bases between. The germline CDR1 and CDR2 sequences are MGHRA and YSYEKL. The CDR3 spans 17 residues. In DNA, the CDR3 is TGCGCCAGCAGCCAAGAATCCAAGTGGGGGGGCCGGAATGAGCAGTTCTTC. It yields the protein CASSQESKWGGRNEQFF.

The chain is built from TRBV5-1 and TRBJ1-1, with D unresolved. Germline-derived CDR1 and CDR2 are SGHRS and YFSETQ. The CDR3 consists of 15 residues. Trimming left V 0 bases short and J 4 bases short, with 13 bases between. CDR3 coding DNA: TGCGCCAGCAGCTTGGCCTTTGTGGGGAGCACTGAAGCTTTCTTT. It encodes CASSLAFVGSTEAFF.

The chain uses TRBV11-2 and TRBJ1-3, with D perhaps TRBD1 (5 bases). From germline, CDR1 is SGHAT and CDR2 FQNNGV. This CDR3 region has 17 residues. The V and J ends lost 1 base and 0 bases respectively, with 13 bases between them. The CDR3 sequence: CASSLAVRQFSGNTIYF. The CDR3 coding sequence is TGTGCCAGCAGCTTAGCTGTGAGACAGTTCTCTGGAAACACCATATATTTT.

This sequence joins TRBV29-1 and TRBJ1-1; D is unresolved. The V end lost 4 bases, the J end lost 1 base, and 7 bases lay between the germline ends. Germline V gene data show CDR1 as SQVTM and CDR2 as ANQGSEA. The CDR3 length is 12 residues. CDR3 amino acids: CSVGTGNTEAFF. CDR3 coding DNA: TGCAGCGTTGGGACGGGGAACACTGAAGCTTTCTTT.

V and J are TRBV3-1 (or the pseudogene TRBV3-2) and TRBJ1-3; D is undetermined. The V gene's germline CDR1 is LGHDT and CDR2 YNNKEL (reference sequence). Trimming took off 2 bases at V and 4 bases at J, with 12 bases between the two ends. The CDR3 has 15 amino acids. The CDR3 loop reads CASSQWGEAGNTIYF. DNA of the CDR3: TGTGCCAGCAGCCAATGGGGAGAGGCGGGAAACACCATATATTTT.

This chain joins TRBV5-5 and TRBJ1-2; no definite D call. The CDR3 is 13 residues long. V was cut by 6 bases and J by 4 bases, with 13 bases left in between. Germline CDR1 reads SGHKS; CDR2 reads YYEKEE (reference sequence). The CDR3 DNA reads TGTGCCAGCATTGATCCGCACTTCTATGGCTACACCTTC. Amino acids: CASIDPHFYGYTF.

The chain employs TRBV12-3 or TRBV12-4 and TRBJ2-3, with D possibly called TRBD1 or TRBD2 (5 bases each). V lost 6 bases and J lost 5, with 12 bases in between. This CDR3 has 13 residues. The CDR3 nucleotides are TGTGCCAGCAGACTCCTGGGGGAAGATACGCAGTATTTT. The encoded protein is CASRLLGEDTQYF.

The V call is TRBV5-4, the J call TRBJ2-5, with TRBD1 matching 7 bases. The CDR3 is 15 amino acids. V trimming: 0 bases; J trimming: 2 bases; junction bases outside the gene matches: 4. Per the germline V gene, CDR1 is SGHNT and CDR2 is YYREEE (reference sequence). For the CDR3, the DNA is TGTGCCAGCAGCTTGGCTGCGACAGGGCAAGAGACCCAGTACTTC. Translated, it gives CASSLAATGQETQYF.

CDR3 in amino acids: CASRLTGLNTEAFF. The CDR3 nucleotides are TGTGCCAGCAGACTTACAGGGCTGAACACTGAAGCTTTCTTT. V usage is TRBV3-1 (or the pseudogene TRBV3-2) and J usage is TRBJ1-1, with a tentative D call TRBD1 (6 bases). This CDR3 is 14 amino acids long. Per germline, CDR1 LGHDT and CDR2 YNNKEL (reference sequence). V was clipped by 6 bases and J by 0 bases, with 11 bases between them.

The gene calls are TRBV28 and TRBJ1-5, with 8 bases fitting TRBD1. The CDR3 runs 18 residues. In germline, CDR1 is MDHEN, CDR2 SYDVKM. V dropped 3 bases and J dropped 7; count of bases not matched to a gene: 17. The CDR3, as DNA: TGTGCCAGCAGTTTTCTCGGTCCGACAGGGGAGAGAGGACAGCCCCAGCATTTT. Its translation is CASSFLGPTGERGQPQHF.

J is TRBJ1-1 and V is TRBV7-2; the match to TRBD1 covers 11 bases. Germline V lookup: CDR1 SGHTA, CDR2 FQGNSA. The CDR3 contains 16 residues. Unmatched junction bases numbered 7, after V lost 6 bases and J lost 1 base. The CDR3 spells CASRPMDRGRNTEAFF. The CDR3 region has the DNA TGTGCCAGCAGACCTATGGACAGGGGGCGGAACACTGAAGCTTTCTTT.

The chain recombines TRBV5-7 with TRBJ1-4; D is unclear. TRBV5-7 carries the ORF label, with uncertain function. V shed 6 bases and J shed 7 bases, with 13 bases lying between them. The length of the CDR3 is 13 residues. DNA for the CDR3: TGTGCCAGCACCCAAACGTCCGGTGAAAAACTGTTTTTT. The encoded protein is CASTQTSGEKLFF.

This chain links TRBV27 with TRBJ2-7; perhaps TRBD2 as D (6 bases). The V and J ends lost 3 bases and 3 bases respectively, with 12 bases between them. Germline V lookup: CDR1 MNHEY, CDR2 SMNVEV (reference sequence). The CDR3 is 14 amino acids. CDR3 residues: CASSLRGSNYEQYF. CDR3 nucleotide sequence: TGTGCCAGCAGTTTGCGGGGCAGTAACTACGAGCAGTACTTC.